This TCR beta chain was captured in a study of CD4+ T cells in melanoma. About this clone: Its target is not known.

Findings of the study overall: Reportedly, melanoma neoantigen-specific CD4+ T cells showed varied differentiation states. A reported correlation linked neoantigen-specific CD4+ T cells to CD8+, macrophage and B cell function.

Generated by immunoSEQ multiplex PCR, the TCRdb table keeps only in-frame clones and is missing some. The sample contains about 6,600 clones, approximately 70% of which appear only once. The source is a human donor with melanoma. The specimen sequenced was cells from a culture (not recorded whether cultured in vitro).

The CDR3 region is CATSRSGGFTNEKLFF. The CDR3 nucleotides read TGTGCCACCAGCAGATCGGGGGGTTTTACTAATGAAAAACTGTTTTTT. The rearrangement joins TRBV15 to TRBJ1-4, with D possibly TRBD1 on 5 matching bases. CDR3 length: 16 amino acids. V was shortened by 2 bases and J by 2 bases, with 12 bases between the two germline ends. Germline V gene data show CDR1 as LNHNV and CDR2 as YYDKDF (reference sequence).